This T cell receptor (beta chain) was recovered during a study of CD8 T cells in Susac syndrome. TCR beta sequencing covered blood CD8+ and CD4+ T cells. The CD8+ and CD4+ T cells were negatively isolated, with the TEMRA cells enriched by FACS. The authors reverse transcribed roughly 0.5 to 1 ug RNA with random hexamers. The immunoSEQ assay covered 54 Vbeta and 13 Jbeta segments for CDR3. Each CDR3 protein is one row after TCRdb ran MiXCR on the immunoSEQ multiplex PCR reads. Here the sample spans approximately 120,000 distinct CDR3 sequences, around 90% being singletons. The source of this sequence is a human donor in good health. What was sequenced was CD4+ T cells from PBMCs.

This CDR3 is CASSVVGSWTPEAFF. For the CDR3, the DNA is TGTGCCAGCAGCGTAGTTGGCAGTTGGACGCCTGAAGCTTTCTTT. The V call is TRBV9, the J call TRBJ1-1; the D is unclear. The CDR3 totals 15 residues. Germline loops: CDR1 SGDLS, CDR2 YYNGEE. Trimming left V 0 bases short and J 6 bases short, with 15 bases between.